These T cell receptor beta chains were read from a single sample in a study of blood T cell repertoires in COVID-19. The repertoire was sequenced with immunoSEQ multiplex PCR; TCRdb's copy has only in-frame clones and lacks some. This sample has 85,000 to 130,000 clones, with approximately 86% found just once. Sequenced material: peripheral blood. Receptors were obtained from a woman in her sixties or seventies with acute or convalescent COVID-19. Both conserved end residues are part of each CDR3. A D gene is named only where the DNA matches it firmly. Expanded clones get a size class; other rows say once, few or many, or leave the size out.

v_gene	j_gene	abundance	d_gene	CDR3aa	CDR3nt
TRBV10-2	TRBJ1-1	.	.	CASGITAEAFF	TGCGCCAGCGGCATAACAGCAGAAGCTTTCTTT
TRBV6-1	TRBJ2-1	once	.	CASSELGYPGNEQFF	TGTGCCAGCAGTGAACTTGGATACCCGGGGAATGAGCAGTTCTTC
TRBV12-5	TRBJ1-4	.	TRBD1	CASGLGTGGNEKLFF	TGTGCTAGTGGTTTGGGGACAGGGGGGAATGAAAAACTGTTTTTT
TRBV3-1/TRBV3-2	TRBJ2-1	.	.	CASSQEYRSSYNEQFF	TGTGCCAGCAGCCAAGAATACAGGAGCTCCTACAATGAGCAGTTCTTC
TRBV28	TRBJ2-3	.	.	CASNPRSTDTQYF	TGTGCCAGCAACCCTCGGTCTACAGATACGCAGTATTTT
TRBV19	TRBJ1-1	.	.	CASRRGRVNTEAFF	TGTGCCAGTAGAAGGGGCAGGGTGAACACTGAAGCTTTCTTT
TRBV19	TRBJ2-2	.	.	CASWTSDVGGELFF	TGTGCCAGTTGGACTTCTGACGTGGGAGGGGAGCTGTTTTTT
TRBV2	TRBJ2-5	.	.	CASNGGVETQYF	TGTGCCAGCAATGGAGGGGTGGAGACCCAGTACTTC
TRBV29-1	TRBJ1-1	.	TRBD1	CSAWTGRYTEAFF	TGCAGCGCCTGGACAGGGCGGTACACTGAAGCTTTCTTT
TRBV15	TRBJ2-2	.	TRBD1	CATSSGQGANTGELFF	TGTGCCACCAGCAGCGGACAGGGGGCTAACACCGGGGAGCTGTTTTTT
TRBV9	TRBJ1-1	once	.	CASSVAVSRRDTEAFF	TGTGCCAGCAGCGTAGCCGTCAGCCGGAGGGACACTGAAGCTTTCTTT
TRBV5-1	TRBJ2-7	.	TRBD2	CASSPGGGDSYEQYF	TGCGCCAGCAGCCCGGGAGGGGGGGACTCCTACGAGCAGTACTTC
TRBV5-4	TRBJ1-1	.	.	CASSLVIGGNTEAFF	TGTGCCAGCAGCTTGGTGATTGGCGGGAACACTGAAGCTTTCTTT
TRBV9	TRBJ2-1	.	TRBD2	CASSVGTSGNEQFF	TGTGCCAGCAGCGTAGGGACTAGCGGCAATGAGCAGTTCTTC
TRBV28	TRBJ2-3	.	TRBD1	CASTTTGTATDTQYF	TGTGCCAGCACCACCACGGGGACAGCCACAGATACGCAGTATTTT
TRBV4-2	TRBJ1-3	once	.	CASSQVREAGNTIYF	TGTGCCAGCAGCCAAGTGAGGGAGGCTGGAAACACCATATATTTT
TRBV7-8	TRBJ2-1	.	TRBD2	CASNSGLAGGPSYNEQFF	TGTGCCAGCAACTCTGGACTAGCGGGAGGGCCTTCCTACAATGAGCAGTTCTTC
TRBV6-5	TRBJ1-2	.	.	CASSYSVGVGYTF	TGTGCCAGCAGTTACTCGGTAGGGGTTGGCTACACCTTC
TRBV19	TRBJ2-4	.	.	CASSIVGQGPSKNIQYF	TGTGCCAGTAGTATAGTCGGGCAGGGGCCGTCCAAAAACATTCAGTACTTC
TRBV9	TRBJ1-1	.	.	CASSVGATRLNTEAFF	TGTGCCAGCAGCGTAGGTGCGACCAGGCTGAACACTGAAGCTTTCTTT
TRBV21-1	TRBJ1-3	.	.	CAISGAIYF	TGTGCCATATCAGGGGCCATATATTTT
TRBV6-1	TRBJ1-5	.	TRBD1	CASSEGRDRHNQPQHF	TGTGCCAGCAGTGAAGGCCGGGACAGACACAATCAGCCCCAGCATTTT
TRBV7-3	TRBJ2-5	.	.	CASSFDAFSTQYF	TGTGCCAGCAGCTTCGATGCGTTCTCGACCCAGTACTTC
TRBV3-1/TRBV3-2	TRBJ2-1	.	TRBD2	CASSRSGRGSYNEQFF	TGTGCCAGCAGCAGAAGCGGGAGGGGCTCCTACAATGAGCAGTTCTTC
TRBV6-5	TRBJ1-1	.	.	CASSPDSISEAFF	TGTGCCAGCAGCCCGGACAGTATTTCTGAAGCTTTCTTT
TRBV7-8	TRBJ2-7	.	TRBD2	CASSSDSSGRGQYF	TGTGCCAGCAGCTCCGACTCTAGCGGGAGAGGGCAGTACTTC
TRBV12-3/TRBV12-4	TRBJ2-1	.	.	CASSPSKEDEQFF	TGTGCCAGCAGTCCCTCAAAGGAGGATGAGCAGTTCTTC
TRBV5-1	TRBJ2-1	.	.	CASSFLAEAYNEQFF	TGCGCCAGCAGCTTCTTAGCGGAGGCCTACAATGAGCAGTTCTTC
TRBV19	TRBJ2-1	.	TRBD2	CASSNLAASAYNEQFF	TGTGCCAGTAGTAATCTAGCGGCTAGCGCGTACAATGAGCAGTTCTTC
TRBV5-1	TRBJ2-4	.	TRBD1	CASSLEQGVTKNIQYF	TGCGCCAGCAGCTTGGAACAGGGGGTGACCAAAAACATTCAGTACTTC
TRBV6-6	TRBJ1-5	once	TRBD1	CASSYVSGGHHQPQHF	TGTGCCAGCAGTTACGTATCAGGGGGTCATCATCAGCCCCAGCATTTT
TRBV24-1	TRBJ1-2	.	.	CATSGSLNYGYTF	TGTGCCACCAGTGGCAGTTTGAACTATGGCTACACCTTC
TRBV30	TRBJ2-3	.	TRBD1	CAWRPGQGTDTQYF	TGTGCCTGGAGACCGGGACAGGGTACAGATACGCAGTATTTT
TRBV3-1/TRBV3-2	TRBJ1-1	.	.	CASSRVNTEAFF	TGTGCCAGCAGTCGGGTCAACACTGAAGCTTTCTTT
TRBV10-2	TRBJ1-2	.	.	CASSESGGFGGYTF	TGCGCCAGCAGTGAGTCCGGCGGGTTCGGGGGCTACACCTTC
TRBV30	TRBJ1-2	.	.	CAWTGYDNYGYTF	TGTGCCTGGACAGGGTACGATAACTATGGCTACACCTTC
TRBV6-5	TRBJ1-2	.	.	CASVSANYGYTF	TGTGCCAGCGTATCGGCTAACTATGGCTACACCTTC
TRBV6-5	TRBJ2-5	.	TRBD2	CASRRLAGNRETQYF	TGTGCCAGCAGGAGACTAGCGGGAAACAGGGAGACCCAGTACTTC
TRBV19	TRBJ2-1	.	TRBD2	CASSKGGTSVNEQFF	TGTGCCAGTAGTAAGGGTGGGACTAGCGTGAATGAGCAGTTCTTC
TRBV9	TRBJ2-6	.	.	CASSAPGRASGANVLTF	TGTGCCAGCAGCGCACCGGGCAGGGCCTCTGGGGCCAACGTCCTGACTTTC
TRBV2	TRBJ1-3	.	TRBD1	CASSLGQGFSGNTIYF	TGTGCCAGCAGCCTTGGACAGGGGTTCTCTGGAAACACCATATATTTT
TRBV5-8	TRBJ1-5	.	TRBD1	CASSNAGQGAWNQPQHF	TGTGCCAGCAGCAACGCAGGCCAGGGGGCCTGGAATCAGCCCCAGCATTTT